This T cell receptor beta chain emerged from a study of memory CD4+ T cells and cytomegalovirus serostatus. The assay was immunoSEQ multiplex PCR, and TCRdb's table has in-frame clones only and misses some. The data hold around 50,000 clones, with around 80% observed a single time. Single viable CD3+CD4+CD8-CD45RO+ cells were sorted as the memory CD4+ T cells. Trimming cost V 1 base and J 4 bases, with 16 bases left between them. This CDR3 contains 16 residues. Germline lookup yields CDR1 SGHDN and CDR2 FVKESK. The clonotype was recovered from an adult in good health and CMV-seronegative. Sequenced input: memory CD4+ T cells from blood. The chain links TRBV14 to TRBJ1-2, with D unresolved. CDR3 loop: CASSQAIGGKGYGYTF. The DNA of the CDR3 is TGTGCCAGCAGCCAAGCGATTGGTGGGAAAGGCTATGGCTACACCTTC.